The 6 T cell receptor beta chains listed next were all sequenced from one sample in a study of blood T cell repertoires in COVID-19. Profiled with immunoSEQ multiplex PCR; TCRdb holds only in-frame clones, not every one. Found here are just under 80,000 clones, approximately 84% of them singletons; the top ten hold 10% to 15%. Material for sequencing was peripheral blood. Receptor source: a human donor in a cohort sampled during active COVID-19.

V is TRBV25-1 and J is TRBJ1-1, with TRBD1 identical over 11 bases. CDR1 MGHDK and CDR2 SYGVNS come from the germline V gene. V lost 6 bases, J lost 4 bases, and 1 base stayed unmatched. The CDR3 runs to 13 residues. The CDR3 sequence: CASRGQGATEAFF. The CDR3 region has the DNA TGTGCCAGCAGAGGACAGGGGGCCACTGAAGCTTTCTTT.

The chain carries TRBV30 and TRBJ2-7; D may be TRBD2 (7 bases). Trimming cost V 1 base and J 5 bases, with 15 bases left between them. The CDR3 covers 14 residues. Germline values: CDR1 GTSNPN, CDR2 SVGIG (reference sequence). The CDR3 nucleotides are TGTGCCTGGAGTGAGGGGGGGGCGACCCACGAGCAGTACTTC. Translation gives CAWSEGGATHEQYF.

This clone was seen a handful of times. Additional DNA sequences in this sample encode the identical CDR3. This chain joins TRBV27 and TRBJ2-3, with 7 bases identical to TRBD2. The CDR3 runs to 15 residues. The V and J ends lost 1 base and 2 bases, in that order; junction bases with no gene match: 3. Germline CDR1 and CDR2: MNHEY and SMNVEV (reference sequence). The CDR3 protein is CASSLFAGVTDTQYF. The CDR3 DNA follows: TGTGCCAGCAGTTTATTCGCGGGAGTCACAGATACGCAGTATTTT.

With respect to this clone: The same CDR3 also results from other DNA sequences found in this sample. This chain links TRBV6-5 with TRBJ1-1; tentatively, D is TRBD1 (5 bases). There are 13 residues in the CDR3. The germline CDR1 and CDR2 sequences are MNHEY and SVGAGI. Trimming stripped 5 bases from V and 3 bases from J, with 10 bases between. The DNA for the CDR3 is TGTGCCAGCAGTCGGAGGGGCGACACTGAAGCTTTCTTT. It yields the protein CASSRRGDTEAFF.

The chain employs TRBV28 and TRBJ1-5, with 9 bases identical to TRBD1. The germline gives CDR1 MDHEN, CDR2 SYDVKM. The CDR3 consists of 16 residues. V dropped 6 bases and J dropped 0; count of bases not matched to a gene: 6. The CDR3 DNA follows: TGTGCCAGCAGGAGGACAGGGGCCTATAGCAATCAGCCCCAGCATTTT. Its translation: CASRRTGAYSNQPQHF.

This chain joins TRBV2 and TRBJ1-5; TRBD1 might be the D (6 bases). The germline CDR1 and CDR2 sequences are SNHLY and FYNNEI. With 1 base removed from V and 7 bases from J, the gap between germline ends came to 11 bases. The CDR3 totals 14 residues. The CDR3 nucleotides are TGTGCCAGCAGTGAAGTCAGGGGTCGGCAGCCCCAGCATTTT. Its protein is CASSEVRGRQPQHF.